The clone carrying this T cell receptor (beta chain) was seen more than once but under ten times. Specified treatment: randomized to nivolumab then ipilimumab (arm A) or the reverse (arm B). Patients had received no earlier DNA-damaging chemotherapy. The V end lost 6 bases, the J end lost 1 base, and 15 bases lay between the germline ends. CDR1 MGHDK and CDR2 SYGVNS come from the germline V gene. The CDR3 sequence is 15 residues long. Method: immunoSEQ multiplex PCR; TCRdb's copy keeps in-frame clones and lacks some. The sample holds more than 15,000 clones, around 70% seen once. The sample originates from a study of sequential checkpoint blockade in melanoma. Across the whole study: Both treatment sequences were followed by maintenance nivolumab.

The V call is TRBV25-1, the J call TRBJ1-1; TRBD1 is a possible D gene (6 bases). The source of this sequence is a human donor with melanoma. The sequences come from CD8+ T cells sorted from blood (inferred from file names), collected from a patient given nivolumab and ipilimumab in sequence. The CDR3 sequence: CASSLSGEGNTEAFF. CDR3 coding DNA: TGTGCCAGCAGCTTATCAGGGGAAGGGAACACTGAAGCTTTCTTT.